The 27 T cell receptor beta chains below come from one sample, sequenced in a study of patients and donors after allogeneic stem cell transplantation. TCRdb ran MiXCR on the RT-PCR reads and lists one entry per CDR3 protein. The table records about 89,000 distinct CDR3 sequences, roughly 43% of them present only once. The material sequenced was blood, either unsorted or a sorted T cell fraction (not recorded which). The receptor set was obtained from a human donor who was either an allogeneic HSCT recipient or a stem cell or donor lymphocyte infusion donor (not recorded which). It is not recorded whose cells these are; they may come from a transplant donor.

The V gene is TRBV19, the J gene TRBJ1-4; maybe TRBD1 (5 bases). Per germline, CDR1 LNHDA and CDR2 SQIVND (reference sequence). The CDR3 runs 15 residues. V was clipped by 1 base and J by 4 bases, with 10 bases between them. CDR3 loop: CASSIAKGDNEKLFF. CDR3 nucleotide sequence: TGTGCCAGTAGTATAGCCAAAGGGGATAATGAAAAACTGTTTTTT.

This clonotype was seen a few times. The chain uses TRBV12-3 or TRBV12-4 and TRBJ1-3, with unresolved D. The V end lost 6 bases, the J end lost 0 bases, and 9 bases lay between the germline ends. This CDR3 has 14 residues. As DNA, the CDR3 is TGTGCCAGCAGGCCTTCCTACTCTGGAAACACCATATATTTT. Amino acid sequence: CASRPSYSGNTIYF.

V gene TRBV4-3 combines with J gene TRBJ2-7; 11 bases match TRBD2. The CDR3 contains 18 residues. V gave up 0 bases and J gave up 0 bases; unmatched junction bases: 7. Germline CDR1 LGHNA, CDR2 YSLEER. As DNA, the CDR3 is TGCGCCAGCAGCCAAGAACTAGCGGGAGCATATGGCTCCTACGAGCAGTACTTC. Translation gives CASSQELAGAYGSYEQYF.

The rearrangement joins TRBV28 to TRBJ1-1; D unresolved. Per germline, CDR1 MDHEN and CDR2 SYDVKM. The germline V and J ends were trimmed by 5 bases and 4 bases, with 11 bases remaining between them. The CDR3 runs 13 residues. This CDR3 reads CASSPPVGTEAFF. The CDR3 nucleotides are TGTGCCAGCAGTCCGCCTGTGGGCACTGAAGCTTTCTTT.

This chain links TRBV28 with TRBJ1-3; tentative D call: TRBD1 (5 bases). The CDR3 totals 14 residues. Germline V gives CDR1 MDHEN, CDR2 SYDVKM. Trimming cost V 6 bases and J 0 bases, with 9 bases left between them. The chain's CDR3 is CASRTGVSGNTIYF. CDR3 nucleotide sequence: TGTGCCAGCAGGACGGGGGTCTCTGGAAACACCATATATTTT.

The sample holds a few counts of this clonotype. The chain has TRBV7-9 and TRBJ1-2; TRBD1 is a possible D gene (5 bases). Germline values: CDR1 SEHNR, CDR2 FQNEAQ (reference sequence). V was trimmed by 10 bases and J by 5 bases, leaving 17 bases between them. This CDR3 comprises 13 residues. In nucleotides, the CDR3 is TGTGCCACCTTCCTGGGGCCGAAATATGGCTACACCTTC. It encodes CATFLGPKYGYTF.

This clonotype was seen only a few times. For the CDR3, the DNA is TGCAGTGCTAGACAGGGGAAGAACACTGAAGCTTTCTTT. Its protein product is CSARQGKNTEAFF. The chain employs TRBV20-1 and TRBJ1-1; D may be TRBD1 (6 bases). The germline CDR1 and CDR2 sequences are DFQATT and SNEGSKA (reference sequence). The V gene lost 2 bases and the J gene lost 1 base, with 8 bases spanning the gap. The CDR3 contains 13 residues.

The chain employs TRBV6-2 or TRBV6-3 and TRBJ1-1; possibly TRBD1 for D (5 bases). V lost 2 bases and J lost 2, with 18 bases in between. CDR1 is MNHEY and CDR2 is SVGEGT in the germline V gene. The CDR3 has 17 amino acids. CDR3 residues: CASSYATSRGINTEAFF. The CDR3 region has the DNA TGTGCCAGCAGTTACGCTACATCTCGGGGGATAAACACTGAAGCTTTCTTT.

The gene calls are TRBV5-1 and TRBJ1-2; TRBD1 agrees at 7 bases. The CDR3 runs 15 residues. Germline values: CDR1 SGHRS, CDR2 YFSETQ. J gave up 7 bases and V 4 bases, and 13 bases lay outside the gene matches. This CDR3 reads CASSRDSTGSLGYTF. The CDR3 bases are TGCGCCAGCAGCCGAGATTCGACAGGGAGTCTTGGCTACACCTTC.

This clonotype was detected once. The CDR3 nucleotides read TGCAGCGTTTCTGCCCTAGCGCTTAGGAGTAAATTCTTC. Protein: CSVSALALRSKFF. The chain has TRBV29-1 and TRBJ2-1, with D perhaps TRBD2 (6 bases). Deletions cut 5 bases from V and 16 bases from J, with 24 bases between. Germline V gene data show CDR1 as SQVTM and CDR2 as ANQGSEA. The CDR3 is 13 amino acids.

The chain uses TRBV29-1 and TRBJ2-7, with TRBD1 identical over 7 bases. CDR1 and CDR2 from the germline V gene are SQVTM and ANQGSEA. This CDR3 has 15 residues. V was clipped by 6 bases and J by 5 bases; unmatched bases: 16. In DNA, the CDR3 is TGCAGCGTGGGCATTACAGGGGCCGGGATCGACGAGCAGTACTTC. Translating it yields CSVGITGAGIDEQYF.

In this sample, this clonotype turned up a few times. The chain has TRBV12-3 or TRBV12-4 and TRBJ1-2; tentatively, D is TRBD1 (5 bases). The V gene lost 3 bases and the J gene lost 7 bases, with 12 bases spanning the gap. The CDR3 is 13 residues long. CDR3 nucleotide sequence: TGTGCCAGCAGTTTGGGCAGGGTAATTGGCTACACCTTC. It encodes CASSLGRVIGYTF.

The chain joins TRBV3-1 to TRBJ2-2; D perhaps matches TRBD1 (7 bases). V lost 4 bases and J lost 5, with 17 bases in between. CDR3 length: 16 amino acids. CDR1 is LGHDT, CDR2 YNNKEL, per germline (reference sequence). The CDR3 reads CASSLQTGRWTGELFF. CDR3 sequence (DNA): TGTGCCAGCAGCCTCCAGACAGGGAGGTGGACCGGGGAGCTGTTTTTT.

V and J are TRBV4-1 and TRBJ1-1, with TRBD1 matching over 7 bases. CDR1 is MGHRA and CDR2 is YSYEKL in the germline V gene. CDR3 length: 16 residues. Germline trimming cut 4 bases from V and 2 bases from J; bases unmatched to any gene: 10. Here the CDR3 DNA reads TGCGCCAGCAGCCTTCCCCCTCGACAGGGAAACACTGAAGCTTTCTTT. This encodes CASSLPPRQGNTEAFF.

The chain uses TRBV20-1 and TRBJ2-3; D gene ambiguous. Germline-derived CDR1 and CDR2 are DFQATT and SNEGSKA (reference sequence). Trimming took 5 bases from V and 0 from J, leaving 15 bases between them. This CDR3 is built from 15 residues. The CDR3 DNA sequence: TGCAGTGCTGCAGACTCCTCGACTAGCACAGATACGCAGTATTTT. It translates to CSAADSSTSTDTQYF.

The CDR3 here is CASSPGGTEAFF. As DNA, the CDR3 is TGTGCCAGCAGCCCGGGGGGGACTGAAGCTTTCTTT. The chain couples TRBV6-5 to TRBJ1-1, with D tentatively TRBD1 (5 bases). This CDR3 region has 12 residues. Germline V gene data show CDR1 as MNHEY and CDR2 as SVGAGI. The germline V and J ends were trimmed by 6 bases and 5 bases, with 10 bases remaining between them.

The genes are TRBV13 and TRBJ2-7, with TRBD2 matching over 10 bases. This CDR3 has 15 residues. The J segment lost 4 bases and the V segment lost 5 bases, leaving 8 bases of the junction unmatched. The germline V gene encodes CDR1 PRHDT and CDR2 FYEKMQ (reference sequence). For the CDR3, the DNA is TGTGCCAGCAGCCGACCCGGACTAGCGGATTACGAGCAGTACTTC. Its protein is CASSRPGLADYEQYF.

This chain joins TRBV7-3 and TRBJ1-6; possibly TRBD1 for D (6 bases). The CDR3 loop spans 14 amino acids. The germline V gene has CDR1 SGHTA and CDR2 FQGTGA. Between the trimmed V and J ends, which lost 5 bases and 9 bases, there was a span of 14 bases. CDR3 nucleotide sequence: TGTGCCAGCAGCACTCAGGGGACCGGTTCACCCCTCCACTTT. This codes for CASSTQGTGSPLHF.

This chain connects TRBV29-1 to TRBJ2-7; D is possibly TRBD2 (5 bases). V shed 8 bases and J shed 4 bases, with 21 bases lying between them. The germline gives CDR1 SQVTM, CDR2 ANQGSEA. There are 14 residues in the CDR3. CDR3 residues: CSYCPASGTYEQYF. CDR3 nucleotides: TGCAGCTATTGCCCTGCCTCGGGAACTTACGAGCAGTACTTC.

The chain has TRBV7-9 and TRBJ1-4, with D uncertain. From germline, CDR1 is SEHNR and CDR2 FQNEAQ (reference sequence). The CDR3 is 15 residues long. V lost 4 bases to trimming and J lost 8 bases, with 17 bases between them. CDR3 DNA sequence: TGTGCCAGCAGCTCCACAGCGGCAGTAGGGGAAAAACTGTTTTTT. It is translated as CASSSTAAVGEKLFF.

This clonotype was detected many times. The chain carries TRBV12-3 or TRBV12-4 and TRBJ1-2, with unresolved D. This CDR3 is built from 13 residues. The V gene lost 3 bases and the J gene lost 4 bases, with 9 bases spanning the gap. CDR3 bases: TGTGCCAGCAGTTTTTTCTCATCCTATGGCTACACCTTC. Protein product: CASSFFSSYGYTF.

The gene calls are TRBV5-4 and TRBJ1-2; the match to TRBD1 covers 9 bases. The J segment lost 0 bases and the V segment lost 0 bases, leaving 3 bases of the junction unmatched. This CDR3 region has 16 residues. Germline V gene sequence: CDR1 SGHNT, CDR2 YYREEE (reference sequence). The CDR3 sequence: CASSLATGGPNYGYTF. The CDR3 coding sequence is TGTGCCAGCAGCTTGGCGACAGGGGGACCTAACTATGGCTACACCTTC.

The chain is built from TRBV6-2 or TRBV6-3 and TRBJ1-4, with D possibly matching TRBD1 (6 bases). CDR3 length equals 16 residues. Germline CDR1 and CDR2: MNHEY and SVGEGT. The V end was cut by 4 bases, the J end by 8 bases, with 20 bases between. In nucleotides, the CDR3 is TGTGCCAGCAGTTTCACGGCCCAGGGGAGAACCGAAAAACTGTTTTTT. This encodes CASSFTAQGRTEKLFF.

The chain combines TRBV27 with TRBJ1-1, with 7 nucleotides matching TRBD1. V trimming: 2 bases; J trimming: 8 bases; junction bases outside the gene matches: 5. The CDR3 runs 13 residues. CDR1 and CDR2 (germline): MNHEY, SMNVEV (reference sequence). DNA of the CDR3: TGTGCCAGCAGTTTAGGAGGGGGCACCGAAGCTTTCTTT. Amino acid sequence: CASSLGGGTEAFF.

The gene calls are TRBV14 and TRBJ2-1, with D possibly matching TRBD2 (5 bases). The germline V gene encodes CDR1 SGHDN and CDR2 FVKESK. This CDR3 contains 15 residues. V was pared by 2 bases and J by 1 base, with 9 bases between. This chain's CDR3 is CASSQWRVSYNEQFF. The CDR3, as DNA: TGTGCCAGCAGCCAATGGCGGGTATCCTACAATGAGCAGTTCTTC.

In this sample, this clonotype turned up many times. The V call is TRBV28, the J call TRBJ1-1; D remains ambiguous. Trimming took off 6 bases at V and 4 bases at J, with 6 bases between the two ends. From germline, CDR1 is MDHEN and CDR2 SYDVKM. The CDR3 length is 11 residues. The CDR3 reads CASSRITEAFF. In DNA, the CDR3 is TGTGCCAGCAGCAGAATCACTGAAGCTTTCTTT.

The chain combines TRBV3-1 with TRBJ2-2; TRBD2 matches 8 bases. This CDR3 spans 17 amino acids. CDR1 is LGHDT, CDR2 YNNKEL, per germline (reference sequence). The V gene end was trimmed by 0 bases and the J gene end by 7 bases; junction bases not matched to a gene: 10. CDR3 sequence: CASSQDLGLGLIGELFF. CDR3 nucleotide sequence: TGTGCCAGCAGCCAAGACTTGGGACTAGGTTTAATCGGGGAGCTGTTTTTT.